The rows below give T cell receptor beta chains drawn from one sample of a study of shared clonotypes between healthy human individuals. The table came from immunoSEQ multiplex PCR; TCRdb's copy has only in-frame clones and leaves some out. The repertoire holds more than 2,000,000 clones, with approximately 93% as singletons. Sequencing input: naive CD4+ T cells from PBMCs. All receptors derive from a man aged 18 to 29 in good health. Some clones in this sample may be carry-over from other donors' samples. The CDR3 runs from the conserved cysteine through the conserved F or W. Each record gives: V gene, J gene, clone size, D gene, CDR3 DNA, CDR3 protein. D genes are given only for firm matches. Clone size is given for some rows only: seen once, a few or many times, or a class if the clone is expanded.

V: TRBV28; J: TRBJ1-3; size: -; D: -; DNA: TGTGCCACCTTCGGGTCTGGAAACACCATATATTTT; CDR3: CATFGSGNTIYF
V: TRBV6-5; J: TRBJ1-3; size: once; D: -; DNA: TGTGCCAGCAGTTACCTACCAGGGTCGGGCGGAAACACCATATATTTT; CDR3: CASSYLPGSGGNTIYF
V: TRBV7-9; J: TRBJ1-1; size: -; D: -; DNA: TGTGCCAGCACTCCCACGGGCAGGGTCACTGAAGCTTTCTTT; CDR3: CASTPTGRVTEAFF
V: TRBV20-1; J: TRBJ2-3; size: once; D: -; DNA: TGCAGTGCTAGAGATAGGGATACGCAGTATTTT; CDR3: CSARDRDTQYF
V: TRBV27; J: TRBJ2-6; size: -; D: TRBD1; DNA: TGTGCCAGCAGTTCAGCCGGACAGGTCGATCACTCTGGGGCCAACGTCCTGACTTTC; CDR3: CASSSAGQVDHSGANVLTF
V: TRBV5-5; J: TRBJ2-1; size: -; D: TRBD2; DNA: TGTGCCAGCAGCTTGGTAGGGACTAGCGTCTACAATGAGCAGTTCTTC; CDR3: CASSLVGTSVYNEQFF
V: TRBV7-3; J: TRBJ2-7; size: -; D: -; DNA: TGTGCCAGCAGCTTAGGTTTGCGGGGCGCCTACGAGCAGTACTTC; CDR3: CASSLGLRGAYEQYF
V: TRBV7-3; J: TRBJ1-1; size: -; D: -; DNA: TGTGCCAGCAGCTTTGGTCCCAACACTGAAGCTTTCTTT; CDR3: CASSFGPNTEAFF
V: TRBV6-1; J: TRBJ2-1; size: -; D: -; DNA: TGTGCCAGCAGTGAAAACTGGAGCTCCTACAATGAGCAGTTCTTC; CDR3: CASSENWSSYNEQFF
V: TRBV7-2; J: TRBJ2-7; size: -; D: TRBD2; DNA: TGTGCCAGCAGCTTAGTTTTTTCCGCTAGCGGGCCCGCCTACGAGCAGTACTTC; CDR3: CASSLVFSASGPAYEQYF
V: TRBV5-6; J: TRBJ1-2; size: -; D: TRBD1; DNA: TGTGCCAGCAGTAGGGACAGAAACTATGGCTACACCTTC; CDR3: CASSRDRNYGYTF
V: TRBV7-9; J: TRBJ2-5; size: -; D: -; DNA: TGTGCCAGCAGTACGGTTTTGGCCCAGTACTTC; CDR3: CASSTVLAQYF
V: TRBV4-1; J: TRBJ2-3; size: -; D: TRBD1; DNA: TGCGCCAGCAGCCAGATGGCCGGGACAGGGAGCACAGATACGCAGTATTTT; CDR3: CASSQMAGTGSTDTQYF
V: TRBV11-2; J: TRBJ2-7; size: -; D: TRBD2; DNA: TGTGCCAGCAGCCCATACGCTAGCGGGGATTACGAGCAGTACTTC; CDR3: CASSPYASGDYEQYF
V: TRBV4-1; J: TRBJ2-6; size: -; D: -; DNA: TGCGCCAGCAGCCAAGTTCCCGGGTCGGGGGCCAACGTCCTGACTTTC; CDR3: CASSQVPGSGANVLTF
V: TRBV7-6; J: TRBJ2-7; size: -; D: -; DNA: TGTGCCAGCAGGACAAAAGCGATAGGGGACTACGAGCAGTACTTC; CDR3: CASRTKAIGDYEQYF
V: TRBV7-8; J: TRBJ2-2; size: -; D: -; DNA: TGTGCCAGCAGATTGGGAGGGGGGAATAGGCTGTTTTTT; CDR3: CASRLGGGNRLFF
V: TRBV5-1; J: TRBJ1-2; size: once; D: TRBD1; DNA: TGCGCCAGCAGCTTGGTTACAGGGGGCAGTGGCTACACCTTC; CDR3: CASSLVTGGSGYTF
V: TRBV19; J: TRBJ1-2; size: -; D: -; DNA: TGTGCCAGTAGTATCCGGACAGCGAACTATGGCTACACCTTC; CDR3: CASSIRTANYGYTF
V: TRBV5-4; J: TRBJ1-3; size: once; D: -; DNA: TGTGCCAGCAGCTTAGGGCAGCACTCTGGAAACACCATATATTTT; CDR3: CASSLGQHSGNTIYF
V: TRBV5-4; J: TRBJ1-5; size: -; D: -; DNA: TGTGCCAGCAGCTTGGAACCAGGTTCGCAGCCCCAGCATTTT; CDR3: CASSLEPGSQPQHF
V: TRBV5-1; J: TRBJ2-7; size: -; D: -; DNA: TGCGCCAGCAGGGCCTGGGTCGGGGTCGTGGGATACGAGCAGTACTTC; CDR3: CASRAWVGVVGYEQYF
V: TRBV21-1; J: TRBJ1-2; size: -; D: -; DNA: TGTGCCAGCAGCAAACAAATGGCTGACAGGCCGGGTGGCTACACCTTC; CDR3: CASSKQMADRPGGYTF
V: TRBV28; J: TRBJ2-5; size: -; D: -; DNA: TGTGCCAGCAGTTTTAGCTGGGATGAGGAATCGGAGACCCAGTACTTC; CDR3: CASSFSWDEESETQYF
V: TRBV5-1; J: TRBJ2-5; size: -; D: -; DNA: TGCGCCAGCAGCTTGGCGGACACCGCGTACCAAGAGACCCAGTACTTC; CDR3: CASSLADTAYQETQYF
V: TRBV5-6; J: TRBJ1-5; size: -; D: TRBD1; DNA: TGTGCCAGCAGCTATAGGACAGGGGGCTTACCGGACAATCAGCCCCAGCATTTT; CDR3: CASSYRTGGLPDNQPQHF
V: TRBV30; J: TRBJ2-2; size: -; D: -; DNA: TGTGCCTGGAGTGTACAGGGAGGCACCGGGGAGCTGTTTTTT; CDR3: CAWSVQGGTGELFF
V: TRBV15; J: TRBJ2-5; size: -; D: -; DNA: TGTGCCACCAGCAGAGATAATAGCGCGGAGACCCAGTACTTC; CDR3: CATSRDNSAETQYF
V: TRBV30; J: TRBJ2-5; size: -; D: TRBD1; DNA: TGTGCCTGGAGTCGCTCAGGGACAGCCCCCGAGACCCAGTACTTC; CDR3: CAWSRSGTAPETQYF
V: TRBV28; J: TRBJ2-7; size: -; D: -; DNA: TGTGCCAGCAGTTTGCAAGGTGAGGGGCAGTACTTC; CDR3: CASSLQGEGQYF
V: TRBV18; J: TRBJ2-7; size: once; D: TRBD1; DNA: TGTGCCAGCTCCCGGGACAGGGGTTACTACGAGCAGTACTTC; CDR3: CASSRDRGYYEQYF
V: TRBV9; J: TRBJ1-3; size: -; D: TRBD1; DNA: TGTGCCAGCAGCCCCCGGGGACAGGGAAGAAACACCATATATTTT; CDR3: CASSPRGQGRNTIYF
V: TRBV7-3; J: TRBJ2-2; size: -; D: -; DNA: TGTGCCAGCAGCAGAACCGGCGGGGAGCTGTTTTTT; CDR3: CASSRTGGELFF
V: TRBV5-6; J: TRBJ2-1; size: -; D: TRBD2; DNA: TGTGCCAGCAGCTTAAAACTAGCGGGAGGGCCCCTTAGTGAGCAGTTCTTC; CDR3: CASSLKLAGGPLSEQFF
V: TRBV6-1; J: TRBJ1-2; size: -; D: -; DNA: TGTGCCAGCAGTGATTATATGGGCGGCTACACCTTC; CDR3: CASSDYMGGYTF
V: TRBV27; J: TRBJ2-7; size: -; D: -; DNA: TGTGCCAGCAGTTTATGGGGGAGATACTACGAGCAGTACTTC; CDR3: CASSLWGRYYEQYF
V: TRBV6-1; J: TRBJ1-5; size: -; D: TRBD1; DNA: TGTGCCAGCAGTGGGGGACAGCTGTTTCGTCAGCCCCAGCATTTT; CDR3: CASSGGQLFRQPQHF
V: TRBV6-5; J: TRBJ2-5; size: -; D: TRBD2; DNA: TGTGCCAGCAGAAGACTAGCGCAGCAAGAGACCCAGTACTTC; CDR3: CASRRLAQQETQYF
V: TRBV11-2; J: TRBJ2-6; size: once; D: -; DNA: TGTGCCAGCAGCTTGTACTCTGGGGCCAACGTCCTGACTTTC; CDR3: CASSLYSGANVLTF
V: TRBV28; J: TRBJ1-2; size: once; D: -; DNA: TGTGCCAGCACGAAAACGGCTGTCTCCTATGGCTACACCTTC; CDR3: CASTKTAVSYGYTF
V: TRBV6-5; J: TRBJ1-5; size: few; D: TRBD1; DNA: TGTGCCAGCAGTTATGGACAGGGCGTACAGCCCCAGCATTTT; CDR3: CASSYGQGVQPQHF
V: TRBV28; J: TRBJ2-3; size: -; D: -; DNA: TGTGCCACCGCTACTAGCTCCCCAGATACGCAGTATTTT; CDR3: CATATSSPDTQYF
V: TRBV9; J: TRBJ2-1; size: -; D: TRBD2; DNA: TGTGCCAGCTCCTCCCGGGGGGTATACAATGAGCAGTTCTTC; CDR3: CASSSRGVYNEQFF
V: TRBV28; J: TRBJ1-2; size: once; D: -; DNA: TGTGCCAGCAGTTTAAATAATTATGGCTACACCTTC; CDR3: CASSLNNYGYTF
V: TRBV27; J: TRBJ1-5; size: -; D: -; DNA: TGTGCCAGCAGCAAAATCAATCAGCCCCAGCATTTT; CDR3: CASSKINQPQHF
V: TRBV7-9; J: TRBJ1-1; size: -; D: TRBD1; DNA: TGTGCCAGCAGCCCGACAGGGTTTGGGACTGAAGCTTTCTTT; CDR3: CASSPTGFGTEAFF
V: TRBV5-1; J: TRBJ2-3; size: -; D: -; DNA: TGCGCCAGCAGCTTGGCCGGGACCCAGGACACGCAGTATTTT; CDR3: CASSLAGTQDTQYF
V: TRBV6-1; J: TRBJ2-3; size: -; D: -; DNA: TGTGCCAGCTTGTATGGCAGGCGGACCACAGATACGCAGTATTTT; CDR3: CASLYGRRTTDTQYF
V: TRBV28; J: TRBJ1-1; size: few; D: TRBD1; DNA: TGTGCCAGCAGACAGGGACAGCCAATGAACACTGAAGCTTTCTTT; CDR3: CASRQGQPMNTEAFF
V: TRBV28; J: TRBJ2-3; size: -; D: TRBD2; DNA: TGTGCCAGCAGTTTGGGACTAGTAAGCACAGATACGCAGTATTTT; CDR3: CASSLGLVSTDTQYF
V: TRBV28; J: TRBJ1-4; size: -; D: -; DNA: TGTGCCAGCAGTCCCCCCGGGGAGGGGGGGGGTGAAAAACTGTTTTTT; CDR3: CASSPPGEGGGEKLFF
V: TRBV2; J: TRBJ2-1; size: few; D: TRBD1; DNA: TGTGCCACCCACAGGGACAGTGAGCAGTTCTTC; CDR3: CATHRDSEQFF
V: TRBV19; J: TRBJ1-2; size: -; D: -; DNA: TGTGCCAGTAGTATAGAGGGCCGGGGGCGAATGAACTATGGCTACACCTTC; CDR3: CASSIEGRGRMNYGYTF